A single sample is the source of the 8 T cell receptor beta chains below, sequenced in a study of STAT5B mutations in CD4+ large granular lymphocyte leukemia. Clones were read by immunoSEQ multiplex PCR, and TCRdb kept only the in-frame ones, dropping some. This table holds tens of thousands of clones, 87% found once. Sequencing was carried out using CD4+ T cells from blood buffy coats. Receptors originate from a human donor in good health.

The rearrangement links TRBV7-2 to TRBJ2-7, with 11 bases fitting TRBD2. V lost 10 bases, J lost 1 base, and 9 bases stayed unmatched. The V gene's germline CDR1 is SGHTA and CDR2 FQGNSA. The CDR3 runs 15 residues. CDR3 nucleotides: TGTGCCATTACTAGCGGGGGAGGGCCGTCCTACGAGCAGTACTTC. This sequence encodes CAITSGGGPSYEQYF.

The chain links TRBV20-1 to TRBJ1-1; D is undetermined. Germline CDR1 DFQATT, CDR2 SNEGSKA (reference sequence). The CDR3 has 11 amino acids. Deletions cut 0 bases from V and 8 bases from J, with 7 bases between. CDR3 in amino acids: CSARDLGEAFF. The CDR3 DNA is TGCAGTGCTAGAGATTTGGGGGAAGCTTTCTTT.

The V call is TRBV7-2, the J call TRBJ1-4; 9 positions match TRBD1. J was trimmed by 8 bases and V by 4 bases; bases with no gene match: 11. The CDR3 runs 16 residues. Germline values: CDR1 SGHTA, CDR2 FQGNSA. CDR3 protein: CASSSGGTGLWEKLFF. The CDR3 DNA is TGTGCCAGCAGCTCAGGGGGGACAGGGCTTTGGGAAAAACTGTTTTTT.

The chain carries TRBV4-3 and TRBJ2-7, with D possibly being TRBD1 (6 bases). V was clipped by 4 bases and J by 5 bases, with 15 bases between them. Germline CDR1 is LGHNA and CDR2 is YSLEER. This CDR3 is 14 amino acids long. CDR3 DNA sequence: TGCGCCAGCAGCCCCTCGGACAGAACCCACGAGCAGTACTTC. Its translation is CASSPSDRTHEQYF.

The chain employs TRBV6-1 and TRBJ2-5; 9 bases fit TRBD1. The CDR3 covers 15 residues. Germline values: CDR1 MNHNS, CDR2 SASEGT. V lost 7 bases and J lost 0; bases outside the gene matches: 6. CDR3 region: CASTLGTGYQETQYF. The DNA of the CDR3 is TGTGCCAGCACCCTCGGGACAGGGTACCAAGAGACCCAGTACTTC.

V is TRBV5-5 and J is TRBJ2-3, with D perhaps TRBD1 (6 bases). In germline, CDR1 is SGHKS, CDR2 YYEKEE (reference sequence). V shed 4 bases and J shed 7 bases, with 22 bases lying between them. The CDR3 contains 16 residues. The CDR3 reads CASSPDQGSVVNTQYF. CDR3 nucleotides: TGTGCCAGCAGCCCCGATCAGGGGAGTGTCGTGAATACGCAGTATTTT.

The sample holds a few counts of this clone. J is TRBJ2-5 and V is TRBV7-9, with 10 bases aligning to TRBD1. Trimming took 1 base from V and 3 from J; bases not matched to a gene: 5. The CDR3 consists of 16 residues. Germline-derived CDR1 and CDR2 are SEHNR and FQNEAQ (reference sequence). The chain's CDR3 is CASSLGDRGLKETQYF. In DNA form, the CDR3 reads TGTGCCAGCAGCTTAGGAGACAGGGGGCTAAAAGAGACCCAGTACTTC.

The chain recombines TRBV5-1 with TRBJ2-7; D might be TRBD1 (6 bases). V was pared by 4 bases and J by 5 bases, with 19 bases between. CDR1 and CDR2 from the germline V gene are SGHRS and YFSETQ. This CDR3 spans 15 amino acids. CDR3 nucleotides: TGCGCCAGCAGCCTACGCACAGGGTCGGTCAACGAGCAGTACTTC. It yields the protein CASSLRTGSVNEQYF.